The rows below give T cell receptor beta chains drawn from one sample of a study of T-cell reconstitution after alpha-beta-depleted transplantation in children. MiXCR, run by TCRdb on the PCR reads, gives a single entry per CDR3 protein. The table shows a few hundred thousand distinct CDR3 sequences, with around 18% occurring only once. The specimen was PBMCs from the stem cell graft donor, collected from the stem cell graft. The origin of the receptors is a human donor who donated a stem cell graft to a child with acute lymphoblastic leukemia. Both conserved end residues are part of each CDR3. D genes are given only for firm matches. Not every row has a clone size; where given, it reads once, few, many or a size class.

d_call j_call clone_size v_call cdr3_nt cdr3_aa
NA TRBJ2-1 few TRBV29-1 TGCAGCGTTGAAGGGGCGGGCCGGACGTACAATGAGCAGTTCTTC CSVEGAGRTYNEQFF
NA TRBJ2-1 NA TRBV24-1 TGTGCCACCAGTGGATCACACTCCTACAATGAGCAGTTCTTC CATSGSHSYNEQFF
NA TRBJ2-5 few TRBV3-1 TGTGCCAGCAGCCAAGGGAGGAGCCAAGAGACCCAGTACTTC CASSQGRSQETQYF
NA TRBJ1-2 few TRBV7-9 TGTGCCAGCAGAACCGACGTGGACTATGGCTACACCTTC CASRTDVDYGYTF
NA TRBJ2-7 NA TRBV18 TGTGCCAGCCGATATATAGGGGGAACCGACGAGCAGTACTTC CASRYIGGTDEQYF
NA TRBJ2-7 NA TRBV12-2 TGTGCAAGTCGCTTAGAATCGGACGAGCAGTACTTC CASRLESDEQYF
NA TRBJ2-7 few TRBV10-3 TGTGCCATCAGTGACCAAGACTCCTACGAGCAGTACTTC CAISDQDSYEQYF
TRBD2 TRBJ2-7 NA TRBV5-1 TGCGCCAGCAGCTCTCACCAATTGACTAAAGCGGGAGGGAACGAGCAGTACTTC CASSSHQLTKAGGNEQYF
TRBD2 TRBJ2-7 NA TRBV12-3/TRBV12-4 TGTGCCAGCACTCTCCCAGCGGGGGCCGAGCAGTACTTC CASTLPAGAEQYF
TRBD2 TRBJ2-1 NA TRBV5-6 TGTGCCAGCAGCTTGGTGGGACTAGCGAGGAACAATGAGCAGTTCTTC CASSLVGLARNNEQFF
TRBD2 TRBJ2-7 NA TRBV4-1 TGCGCCAGCAGCGGGAGGGACCGCCTCCGATCGGGCCAGTACTTC CASSGRDRLRSGQYF
NA TRBJ1-2 NA TRBV11-2 TGTGCCAGCAGCTTCCGCTATGGCTACACCTTC CASSFRYGYTF
TRBD1 TRBJ1-5 NA TRBV6-2/TRBV6-3 TGTGCCAGCACCTCAATTGGGACAGGGAGGCAGCCCCAGCATTTT CASTSIGTGRQPQHF
TRBD1 TRBJ1-1 few TRBV5-1 TGCGCCAGCAGCGCGATGACAGGGACCCCTGAAGCTTTCTTT CASSAMTGTPEAFF
NA TRBJ2-1 NA TRBV9 TGTGCCAGCAGCGTAGGCCCCGGGAGTAGGTACAATGAGCAGTTCTTC CASSVGPGSRYNEQFF
NA TRBJ1-5 NA TRBV4-1 TGCGCCAGCAGCCAACAGCACAATAGCAATCAGCCCCAGCATTTT CASSQQHNSNQPQHF
NA TRBJ1-2 NA TRBV12-3/TRBV12-4 TGTGCCAGCAGTTGGGTCCTCGGGGCAAATGGCTACACCTTC CASSWVLGANGYTF
NA TRBJ2-1 NA TRBV6-5 TGTGCCAGCAGTTACCCACCCGACGGACCCTACAATGAGCAGTTCTTC CASSYPPDGPYNEQFF
NA TRBJ1-1 NA TRBV9 TGTGCCAGCAGCGTAAAAGGAAGGGGGAACACTGAAGCTTTCTTT CASSVKGRGNTEAFF
TRBD1 TRBJ2-6 NA TRBV5-4 TGTGCCAGCAGCTCGACCCCGGGACAGGGAAGCTCTGGGGCCAACGTCCTGACTTTC CASSSTPGQGSSGANVLTF
TRBD1 TRBJ1-2 few TRBV3-1 TGTGCCAGCAGCTGGGACAGGGGGCGCCGGAACTATGGCTACACCTTC CASSWDRGRRNYGYTF
NA TRBJ2-1 NA TRBV15 TGTGCCACCAGCAGCCACAATGAGCAGTTCTTC CATSSHNEQFF
NA TRBJ2-1 few TRBV11-2 TGTGCCAGCAGCAAAATTAGTACCAGAATACAGATTGAGCAGTTCTTC CASSKISTRIQIEQFF
NA TRBJ1-2 many TRBV18 TGTGCCAGCTCGCCCCGGGACACTTCGTCTCTCGGCTACACCTTC CASSPRDTSSLGYTF
TRBD1 TRBJ2-3 few TRBV5-1 TGCGCCAGCAGCTCCCTTGGGGGACAGGGGGCAGGGGCAGATACGCAGTATTTT CASSSLGGQGAGADTQYF
TRBD1 TRBJ2-1 NA TRBV24-1 TGTGCCACCAGTGACCTGACAGGGAGTGAGCAGTTCTTC CATSDLTGSEQFF
TRBD1 TRBJ2-7 NA TRBV10-3 TGTGCCATCGCCAGACAGGGGAGTTTAGACGAGCAGTACTTC CAIARQGSLDEQYF
NA TRBJ2-7 many TRBV28 TGTGCCAGCACCCTAAGCCCCTCGACTAGTTCCGGCGAGCAGTACTTC CASTLSPSTSSGEQYF
TRBD1 TRBJ1-4 NA TRBV13 TGTGCCAGCAGCTTACACACAGGGGAACGGGATGAAAAACTGTTTTTT CASSLHTGERDEKLFF
TRBD1 TRBJ1-5 many TRBV7-8 TGTGCCAGCAGCCCGTCCCGGGACAGGGAAGGTCAGCCCCAGCATTTT CASSPSRDREGQPQHF
TRBD1 TRBJ1-5 NA TRBV10-3 TGTGCCATCGGGACAGCCAATCAGCCCCAGCATTTT CAIGTANQPQHF
NA TRBJ2-1 few TRBV20-1 TGCAGTGCTAGTGAGGGAACCAATGAGCAGTTCTTC CSASEGTNEQFF
NA TRBJ2-7 few TRBV5-1 TGCGCCAGCAGCTTGGGCACCACAGGGTATGGAACGACCTACGAGCAGTACTTC CASSLGTTGYGTTYEQYF
NA TRBJ2-1 NA TRBV29-1 TGCAGCGTTCTTCTGACCGCAAGCTACAATGAGCAGTTCTTC CSVLLTASYNEQFF
TRBD2 TRBJ2-5 NA TRBV7-7 TGTGCCAGCAGCCTAGCTAGCGGCCAAGAGACCCAGTACTTC CASSLASGQETQYF
TRBD1 TRBJ1-1 NA TRBV4-2 TGTGCCAGCGGACAGGGAGAAGCTTTCTTT CASGQGEAFF
NA TRBJ1-1 many TRBV5-1 TGCGCCAGCAGCGGAGGACAGATGAACACTGAAGCTTTCTTT CASSGGQMNTEAFF
TRBD1 TRBJ1-1 NA TRBV19 TGTGCCAGTAGTGCCTGGGACAGCTCCACTGAAGCTTTCTTT CASSAWDSSTEAFF
TRBD2 TRBJ2-7 NA TRBV3-1 TGTGCCAGCAGCCAGGGGGGACTAGCGCTAAGCGAGCAGTACTTC CASSQGGLALSEQYF
TRBD1 TRBJ2-1 NA TRBV12-3/TRBV12-4 TGTGCCAGCAGCCCCCACAGGGGCAATGAGCAGTTCTTC CASSPHRGNEQFF
TRBD1 TRBJ1-1 NA TRBV12-3/TRBV12-4 TGTGCCAGCCTCCTTTGGACAGGGGGCACTGAAGCTTTCTTT CASLLWTGGTEAFF
TRBD2 TRBJ2-7 few TRBV6-5 TGTGCCAGCAGCCTCCTCACTCTAGCGGTCCCCGGACCCTACGAGCAGTACTTC CASSLLTLAVPGPYEQYF
NA TRBJ1-4 NA TRBV27 TGTGCCAGCAGTTTATCGGGGGGCCCTAATGAAAAACTGTTTTTT CASSLSGGPNEKLFF
NA TRBJ2-7 NA TRBV7-9 TGTGCCAGCAGCCGCTCCCGGGACAATCACCCCTACGAGCAGTACTTC CASSRSRDNHPYEQYF
TRBD2 TRBJ2-1 few TRBV18 TGTGCCAGCTCACCACCCAGCGGGAGGGCAATCAATGAGCAGTTCTTC CASSPPSGRAINEQFF
NA TRBJ2-7 NA TRBV21-1 TGTGCCAGCAGCAATGTTGGGGACATCGCCTACGAGCAGTACTTC CASSNVGDIAYEQYF
NA TRBJ1-1 NA TRBV20-1 TGCAGTGCTAGCCGGAAGGGATCTGAAGCTTTCTTT CSASRKGSEAFF
TRBD1 TRBJ1-1 NA TRBV5-6 TGTGCCAGCAGCTACGCACAGGGGGCAAACAGGAACACTGAAGCTTTCTTT CASSYAQGANRNTEAFF
NA TRBJ2-1 few TRBV29-1 TGCAGCGTTGAACGGGCGGCGACCTCCTACAATGAGCAGTTCTTC CSVERAATSYNEQFF
NA TRBJ2-3 few TRBV18 TGTGCCAGCTCACCACGAGCGGTCACAGATACGCAGTATTTT CASSPRAVTDTQYF
NA TRBJ2-3 few TRBV25-1 TGTGCCAGCAGTGGCGACACGGGCCCAGATACGCAGTATTTT CASSGDTGPDTQYF
NA TRBJ2-1 NA TRBV29-1 TGCAGCGTCCCTCTACGCCACAATGAGCAGTTCTTC CSVPLRHNEQFF
TRBD1 TRBJ1-1 few TRBV7-8 TGTGCCAGCAGCTTAGATACTAGGGACAGAGCCATGAACACTGAAGCTTTCTTT CASSLDTRDRAMNTEAFF
NA TRBJ1-1 few TRBV5-1 TGCGCCAGCAGCCCGACGACAGTGGCTGAAGCTTTCTTT CASSPTTVAEAFF
TRBD1 TRBJ2-3 many TRBV7-3 TGTGCCAGCAGTTTGACAGGGCCAGATACGCAGTATTTT CASSLTGPDTQYF
NA TRBJ2-1 few TRBV6-1 TGTGCCAGCAGGGTGGACTGGGGCTCCTACAATGAGCAGTTCTTC CASRVDWGSYNEQFF
TRBD2 TRBJ2-2 NA TRBV27 TGTGCCAGCAGTATACCGGGACTAGCGGGAGCGCGGACCGGGGAGCTGTTTTTT CASSIPGLAGARTGELFF
TRBD2 TRBJ2-1 NA TRBV7-9 TGTGCCAGCAGCTCAACCATCCGGACTAGCGGGGGTAATAGGCAGTTCTTC CASSSTIRTSGGNRQFF
NA TRBJ2-3 NA TRBV20-1 TGCAGTGCCCTCTCGATCTCGTCCGGGCCCAGGGATACGCAGTATTTT CSALSISSGPRDTQYF
TRBD2 TRBJ2-5 NA TRBV29-1 TGCAGCGTATCGAAAACGGGAGGAAGTTCAGAGACCCAGTACTTC CSVSKTGGSSETQYF